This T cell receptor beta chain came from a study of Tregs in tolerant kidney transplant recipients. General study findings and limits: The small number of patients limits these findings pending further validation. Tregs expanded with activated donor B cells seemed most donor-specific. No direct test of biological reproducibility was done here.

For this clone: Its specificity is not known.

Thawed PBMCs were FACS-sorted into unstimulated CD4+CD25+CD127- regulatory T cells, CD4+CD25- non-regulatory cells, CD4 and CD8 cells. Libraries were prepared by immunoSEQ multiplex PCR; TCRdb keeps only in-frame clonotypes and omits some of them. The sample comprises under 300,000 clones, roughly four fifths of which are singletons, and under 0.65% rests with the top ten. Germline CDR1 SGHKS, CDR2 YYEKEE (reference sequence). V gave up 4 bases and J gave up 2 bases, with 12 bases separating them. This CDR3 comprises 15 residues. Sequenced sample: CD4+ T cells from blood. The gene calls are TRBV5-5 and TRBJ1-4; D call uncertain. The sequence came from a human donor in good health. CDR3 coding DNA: TGTGCCAGCAGCGTCCAGAGTACGACTAATGAAAAACTGTTTTTT. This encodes CASSVQSTTNEKLFF.